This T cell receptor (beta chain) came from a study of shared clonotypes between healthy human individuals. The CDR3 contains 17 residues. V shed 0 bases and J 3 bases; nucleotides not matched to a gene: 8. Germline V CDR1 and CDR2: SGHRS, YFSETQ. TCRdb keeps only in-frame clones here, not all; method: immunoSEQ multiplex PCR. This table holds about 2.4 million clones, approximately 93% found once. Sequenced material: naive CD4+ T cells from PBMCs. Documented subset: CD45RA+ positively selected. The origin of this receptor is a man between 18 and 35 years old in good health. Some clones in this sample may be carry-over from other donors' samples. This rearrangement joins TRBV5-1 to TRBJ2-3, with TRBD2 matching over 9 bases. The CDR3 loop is CASSLGLTSGQTDTQYF. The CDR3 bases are TGCGCCAGCAGCTTGGGTTTAACTAGCGGGCAAACAGATACGCAGTATTTT.